This T cell receptor (beta chain) stems from a study of T cell repertoires in cytomegalovirus infection. Looking at the study overall: It can be stated that public TCR beta signatures indicated CMV infection as well as a matching HLA type.

Germline CDR1 DFQATT, CDR2 SNEGSKA (reference sequence). V was shortened by 6 bases and J by 3 bases, with 14 bases between the two germline ends. CDR3 size: 13 residues. Worth noting for this clonotype: What it binds is unknown.

TCRdb reanalysed the reads using MiXCR and keeps one entry per CDR3 protein. The sample has roughly 500,000 distinct CDR3 sequences, about 42% seen once. Study results and caveats: Individuals carrying CMV plus the relevant HLA were identified by cumulative frequency of public TCR beta families. CMV-specific HLA-C-restricted TCR beta clonotypes dominated the ex vivo response.

This receptor was taken from a human donor in good health (CMV status not recorded). Some clones in this sample may be carry-over from other donors' samples. The sequencing used cultured PBMCs, collected from culture after CMV antigen stimulation. J is TRBJ2-5 and V is TRBV20-1; TRBD2 is a possible D gene (5 bases). Written as DNA, the CDR3 is TGCAGTGCCGAACGGGGAGAAGAAGAGACCCAGTACTTC. Amino acids: CSAERGEEETQYF.